The 21 T cell receptor beta chains given below trace back to one sample, sequenced in a study of T-cell memory formation after mild COVID-19. MiXCR, applied by TCRdb to the 5' RACE reads, yields one record per CDR3 protein. Seen here are roughly 200,000 distinct CDR3 sequences, about a sixth observed once, and the top ten hold about 1.9%. Sample: PBMCs or a T cell subset sorted from them (not recorded which). The receptors come from an adult woman who had mild COVID-19 (a few samples of this study predate the infection). Cell type and time point are not known.

The chain combines TRBV20-1 with TRBJ2-3; 8 positions match TRBD2. This CDR3 has 14 residues. Germline CDR1 reads DFQATT; CDR2 reads SNEGSKA (reference sequence). Here the CDR3 reads CSLLLREGTDTQYF. CDR3 nucleotides: TGCAGCCTACTTTTGCGGGAGGGCACAGATACGCAGTATTTT.

The chain recombines TRBV6-2 or TRBV6-3 with TRBJ2-1; no clear D gene. V shed 6 bases and J shed 1 base, with 16 bases lying between them. The germline V gene has CDR1 MNHEY and CDR2 SVGEGT. The CDR3 extends over 16 amino acids. The CDR3 spells CASSPGPSWSYNEQFF. In nucleotides, the CDR3 is TGTGCCAGCAGCCCTGGACCCTCGTGGTCCTACAATGAGCAGTTCTTC.

The J gene is TRBJ2-1, the V gene TRBV29-1; possible D gene TRBD2, 6 bases. The CDR3 totals 15 residues. With 7 bases removed from V and 5 bases from J, the gap between germline ends came to 21 bases. Germline V gives CDR1 SQVTM, CDR2 ANQGSEA. CDR3 protein: CSALRRGGGNNEQFF. The DNA of the CDR3 is TGCAGCGCCCTCAGGAGGGGAGGTGGAAACAATGAGCAGTTCTTC.

In its sample, this clonotype was seen a few times. The chain is built from TRBV10-3 and TRBJ2-5; TRBD1 matches at 12 bases. CDR1 is ENHRY, CDR2 SYGVKD, per germline. With 11 bases clipped from V and 2 bases from J, the junction kept 9 bases outside the gene matches. This CDR3 has 15 residues. The CDR3 here is CASGGQGAGQETQYF. CDR3 bases: TGTGCCTCCGGGGGACAGGGGGCAGGTCAAGAGACCCAGTACTTC.

The chain links TRBV15 to TRBJ2-7; D remains unclear. In germline, CDR1 is LNHNV, CDR2 YYDKDF (reference sequence). CDR3 length: 16 residues. The ends were cut back, 5 bases at V and 0 bases at J, with 17 bases in the middle. CDR3 sequence reads: CATSGVRRVNSYEQYF. CDR3 nucleotide sequence: TGTGCCACCAGCGGGGTAAGGCGCGTTAACTCCTACGAGCAGTACTTC.

At least ten counts were recorded for this clonotype. The rearrangement links TRBV5-1 to TRBJ2-3, with 11 bases aligning to TRBD2. The germline gives CDR1 SGHRS, CDR2 YFSETQ. V lost 8 bases to trimming and J lost 5 bases; unmatched junction nucleotides: 7. The CDR3 spans 14 residues. CDR3 bases: TGCGCCAGTACTAGCGGGAGTCCCGGAGATACGCAGTATTTT. Its protein product is CASTSGSPGDTQYF. Combining the CDR3 with reference TRBV5-1 and TRBJ2-3 gives the whole variable domain KAGVTQTPRYLIKTRGQQVTLSCSPISGHRSVSWYQQTPGQGLQFLFEYFSETQRNKGNFPGRFSGRQFSNSRSEMNVSTLELGDSALYLCASTSGSPGDTQYFGPGTRLTVL.

V is TRBV2 and J is TRBJ1-5, with D unclear. V lost 3 bases and J 4 bases, leaving 13 bases between the germline ends. Germline CDR1 reads SNHLY; CDR2 reads FYNNEI. CDR3 length: 15 residues. In DNA, the CDR3 is TGTGCCAGCAGTGAGAGGGCCGTCTCAAATCAGCCCCAGCATTTT. Amino acids: CASSERAVSNQPQHF.

The table lists this clonotype with a few counts. The chain is built from TRBV5-1 and TRBJ2-5; D is uncertain. The CDR3 sequence is 13 residues long. V was trimmed by 1 base and J by 2 bases, leaving 6 bases between them. The V gene's germline CDR1 is SGHRS and CDR2 YFSETQ. This CDR3 is CASSLIGQETQYF. DNA for the CDR3: TGCGCCAGCAGCTTGATAGGACAAGAGACCCAGTACTTC. The full variable domain, its missing parts supplied by reference TRBV5-1 and TRBJ2-5, is KAGVTQTPRYLIKTRGQQVTLSCSPISGHRSVSWYQQTPGQGLQFLFEYFSETQRNKGNFPGRFSGRQFSNSRSEMNVSTLELGDSALYLCASSLIGQETQYFGPGTRLLVL.

This clonotype was counted between two and nine times. V and J are TRBV6-5 and TRBJ2-5, with D possibly TRBD1 on 5 matching bases. V was cut by 6 bases and J by 5 bases, with 19 bases left in between. CDR1 is MNHEY and CDR2 is SVGAGI in the germline V gene. There are 15 residues in the CDR3. The CDR3 DNA reads TGTGCCAGCAGGCCCCCAGGCAGGGTGGCGGAGACCCAGTACTTC. It codes for CASRPPGRVAETQYF.

A few counts support this clonotype. The chain combines TRBV23-1 with TRBJ2-1, with TRBD2 matching 8 bases. TRBV23-1 is labeled an ORF, and its function is uncertain. With 7 bases clipped from V and 7 bases from J, the junction kept 18 bases outside the gene matches. This CDR3 region has 17 residues. The CDR3 nucleotides read TGCGCCAGCAACCTCCCTTTGTCAGCGGGAGTGTCGAATGAGCAGTTCTTC. This encodes CASNLPLSAGVSNEQFF.

This clonotype was seen more than once but under ten times. The V call is TRBV7-9, the J call TRBJ1-1, with D possibly matching TRBD1 (5 bases). The CDR3 is 14 amino acids. V was shortened by 4 bases and J by 5 bases, with 14 bases between the two germline ends. Looked up from germline, CDR1 is SEHNR and CDR2 is FQNEAQ (reference sequence). Here the CDR3 reads CASSWGGFGTEAFF. The DNA for the CDR3 is TGTGCCAGCAGCTGGGGGGGTTTCGGAACTGAAGCTTTCTTT.

The chain couples TRBV20-1 to TRBJ2-2; 9 bases line up with TRBD2. CDR3 size: 17 residues. The V and J ends lost 0 bases and 6 bases, in that order; junction bases with no gene match: 11. Per germline, CDR1 DFQATT and CDR2 SNEGSKA (reference sequence). CDR3 nucleotides: TGCAGTGCTAGAGATAGGCTAGCGGGAACGTTTTCCGGGGAGCTGTTTTTT. This codes for CSARDRLAGTFSGELFF.

V is TRBV2 and J is TRBJ1-2; D ambiguous. This CDR3 is 13 amino acids long. Trimming cost V 4 bases and J 4 bases, with 10 bases left between them. CDR1 and CDR2 (germline): SNHLY, FYNNEI. CDR3 protein: CASSGYGFYGYTF. The CDR3 DNA reads TGTGCCAGCAGTGGCTACGGCTTCTATGGCTACACCTTC. The full variable domain, rest sourced from reference TRBV2 and TRBJ1-2, is EPEVTQTPSHQVTQMGQEVILRCVPISNHLYFYWYRQILGQKVEFLVSFYNNEISEKSEIFDDQFSVERPDGSNFTLKIRSTKLEDSAMYFCASSGYGFYGYTFGSGTRLTVV.

There are a few counts of this clonotype. This chain uses TRBV30 with TRBJ2-1, with 14 bases lining up with TRBD2. The length of the CDR3 is 16 residues. CDR1 is GTSNPN, CDR2 SVGIG, per germline (reference sequence). The J segment lost 8 bases and the V segment lost 3 bases, leaving 9 bases of the junction unmatched. The CDR3 nucleotides read TGTGCCTGGAGCCAGGGACTAGCGGGAGTAGGGGATGAGCAGTTCTTC. Translation: CAWSQGLAGVGDEQFF.

Comments on this clonotype: Compared with germline, one end of the junction differs, possibly owing to a read error. This chain connects TRBV12-3 or TRBV12-4 to TRBJ2-7; maybe TRBD2 (5 bases). CDR3 length: 15 amino acids. The CDR3 sequence: CASSLTTGESSEQYF. The CDR3 DNA is TGTGCCAGCAGTCTCACGACCGGGGAATCCTCCGAGCAGTACTTC.

The chain is built from TRBV9 and TRBJ1-5; D is undetermined. V lost 4 bases to trimming and J lost 7 bases, with 15 bases between them. CDR3 length equals 14 residues. Germline CDR1 SGDLS, CDR2 YYNGEE. For the CDR3, the DNA is TGTGCCAGCAGCCTCGAATCGGAGACGCAGCCCCAGCATTTT. Amino acids: CASSLESETQPQHF.

This clonotype appeared many times. The CDR3 sequence is CASSLDLATQSYTF. In DNA form, the CDR3 reads TGTGCCAGCAGCTTAGATCTGGCCACCCAAAGCTACACCTTC. This chain links TRBV7-8 with TRBJ1-2; D gene unclear. Trimming stripped 1 base from V and 9 bases from J, with 15 bases between. CDR1 is SGHVS and CDR2 is FQNEAQ in the germline V gene. CDR3 size: 14 residues.

The CDR3 loop reads CASRGKGGQETQYF. CDR3 in DNA: TGTGCCAGCAGGGGAAAAGGCGGGCAAGAGACCCAGTACTTC. The chain is built from TRBV11-3 and TRBJ2-5, with D possibly matching TRBD2 (5 bases). V was shortened by 6 bases and J by 2 bases, with 13 bases between the two germline ends. This CDR3 comprises 14 residues. CDR1 SGHNT and CDR2 YENEEA come from the germline V gene. Complete variable domain (other parts from reference TRBV11-3 and TRBJ2-5): EAGVVQSPRYKIIEKKQPVAFWCNPISGHNTLYWYLQNLGQGPELLIRYENEEAVDDSQLPKDRFSAERLKGVDSTLKIQPAELGDSAVYLCASRGKGGQETQYFGPGTRLLVL.

The chain links TRBV20-1 to TRBJ1-1; TRBD1 matches at 7 bases. This CDR3 region has 14 residues. CDR1 DFQATT and CDR2 SNEGSKA come from the germline V gene (reference sequence). The V segment lost 1 base and the J segment 5 bases; nucleotides outside the gene matches: 7. CDR3 in amino acids: CSARVDRVGTEAFF. For the CDR3, the DNA is TGCAGTGCTAGAGTCGACAGGGTTGGAACTGAAGCTTTCTTT.

This clonotype was picked up a small number of times. The chain employs TRBV5-5 and TRBJ2-1; D remains ambiguous. The CDR3 covers 13 residues. Germline V gene data show CDR1 as SGHKS and CDR2 as YYEKEE (reference sequence). V shed 3 bases and J shed 6 bases, with 10 bases lying between them. CDR3 nucleotide sequence: TGTGCCAGCAGCTCGGGTTCTGTCAATGAGCAGTTCTTC. Encoded protein: CASSSGSVNEQFF.

The V call is TRBV12-3 or TRBV12-4, the J call TRBJ2-7, with no clear D. This CDR3 spans 13 amino acids. V was pared by 3 bases and J by 7 bases, with 13 bases between. CDR3 amino acids: CASSFRATGEQYF. The CDR3 DNA sequence: TGTGCCAGCAGTTTCCGGGCCACGGGTGAGCAGTACTTC.